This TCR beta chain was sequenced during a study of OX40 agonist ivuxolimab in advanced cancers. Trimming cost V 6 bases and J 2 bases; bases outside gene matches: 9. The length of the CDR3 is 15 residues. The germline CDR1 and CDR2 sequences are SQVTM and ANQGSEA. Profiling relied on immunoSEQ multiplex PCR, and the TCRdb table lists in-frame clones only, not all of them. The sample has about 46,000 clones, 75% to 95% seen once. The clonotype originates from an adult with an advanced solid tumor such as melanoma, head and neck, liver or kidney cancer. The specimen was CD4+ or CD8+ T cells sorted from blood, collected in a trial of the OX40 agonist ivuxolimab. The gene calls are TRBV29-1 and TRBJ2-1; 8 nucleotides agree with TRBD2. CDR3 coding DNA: TGCAGCGTGGACGGACTAGCCCTTCCCTACAATGAGCAGTTCTTC. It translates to CSVDGLALPYNEQFF.